The 13 T cell receptor beta chains below all came from one sample that was sequenced in a study of shared clonotypes between healthy human individuals. Selected positively for CCR7 and CD45RO-negative, naive CD8 cells excluded terminally differentiated effector memory CD45RA+ cells. The data were produced by immunoSEQ multiplex PCR, yet TCRdb's version contains in-frame clones alone and is incomplete. The sample lists around 580,000 clones, 95% to 98% seen once, with less than 0.35% in the top ten. Sequencing was performed on naive CD8+ T cells sorted from blood. These receptors were taken from a man aged 25-40 years in good health.

The V gene is TRBV5-4, the J gene TRBJ2-7, with D tentatively TRBD1 (7 bases). The V and J ends lost 3 bases and 5 bases respectively, with 21 bases between them. The CDR3 is 16 amino acids. In germline, CDR1 is SGHNT, CDR2 YYREEE (reference sequence). In DNA, the CDR3 is TGTGCCAGCAGCTCCACTCAGACAGGGAGGTGGGACGAGCAGTACTTC. Protein sequence: CASSSTQTGRWDEQYF.

This sequence joins TRBV16 and TRBJ1-3; 12 nucleotides align to TRBD1. Trimming removed 4 bases from V and 4 bases from J; junction bases left unmatched: 5. CDR1 and CDR2 (germline): KGHSY, FQNENV. This CDR3 has 16 amino acids. This chain's CDR3 is CASSPRDRGLGNTIYF. The CDR3 DNA reads as TGTGCCAGCAGCCCTCGGGACAGGGGGCTAGGAAACACCATATATTTT.

Note on this clone: The same CDR3 arises from other DNA sequences in this sample as well. The rearrangement links TRBV5-1 to TRBJ1-1; D uncertain. This CDR3 has 13 residues. Germline assignment: CDR1 SGHRS and CDR2 YFSETQ. Trimming removed 1 base at V and 2 bases at J, with 6 bases between. CDR3: CASSLWGNTEAFF. DNA for the CDR3: TGCGCCAGCAGCTTGTGGGGAAACACTGAAGCTTTCTTT.

The chain recombines TRBV28 with TRBJ2-1; 10 bases line up with TRBD1. The CDR3 is 13 residues long. Losses at the gene ends were 5 bases for V and 5 bases for J; bases not matched to a gene: 0. The V gene's germline CDR1 is MDHEN and CDR2 SYDVKM. The CDR3 is CASSGQGDNEQFF. DNA of the CDR3: TGTGCCAGCAGTGGACAGGGGGACAATGAGCAGTTCTTC.

CDR3 region: CASSLGAANTEAFF. The CDR3 DNA reads TGTGCCAGCAGCTTAGGGGCCGCTAACACTGAAGCTTTCTTT. The rearrangement links TRBV7-9 to TRBJ1-1; D is ambiguous. The V gene's germline CDR1 is SEHNR and CDR2 FQNEAQ (reference sequence). Trimming left V 1 base short and J 2 bases short, with 8 bases between. CDR3 size: 14 residues.

V gene TRBV11-2 combines with J gene TRBJ2-7; unclear D gene. Deletions cut 3 bases from V and 4 bases from J, with 13 bases between. This CDR3 comprises 14 residues. From germline, CDR1 is SGHAT and CDR2 FQNNGV. Here the CDR3 DNA reads TGTGCCAGCAGCTTTGGTCCCAGTCTATACGAGCAGTACTTC. It yields the protein CASSFGPSLYEQYF.

Here the CDR3 reads CTSSPPSGRGYEQYF. The CDR3 DNA reads as TGCACCAGCAGCCCACCTAGCGGGAGAGGCTACGAGCAGTACTTC. The chain is built from TRBV1 and TRBJ2-7; the table's D call TRBD2 went unverified against the DNA. TRBV1 is classified as a pseudogene. The CDR3 consists of 15 residues.

The chain links TRBV11-3 to TRBJ1-1; D is uncertain. V gave up 8 bases and J gave up 4 bases, with 17 bases separating them. From germline, CDR1 is SGHNT and CDR2 YENEEA. The length of the CDR3 is 14 residues. The CDR3 sequence: CASSALHGVTEAFF. DNA of the CDR3: TGTGCCAGCTCCGCCCTACACGGGGTCACTGAAGCTTTCTTT.

The rearrangement links TRBV29-1 to TRBJ2-1; D gene ambiguous. V gave up 3 bases and J gave up 10 bases, with 7 bases separating them. Germline V CDR1 and CDR2: SQVTM, ANQGSEA. The CDR3 runs 10 residues. In nucleotides, the CDR3 is TGCAGCGTTGAGAATAGGGAGCAGTTCTTC. Translating gives CSVENREQFF.

This chain connects TRBV28 to TRBJ2-7; tentatively, D is TRBD2 (5 bases). The CDR3 runs 15 residues. Germline CDR1 and CDR2: MDHEN and SYDVKM. Trimming took 1 base from V and 2 from J, leaving 12 bases between them. This CDR3 reads CASSLLLAPTYEQYF. The CDR3 coding sequence is TGTGCCAGCAGTTTATTGCTAGCACCTACCTACGAGCAGTACTTC.

V usage is TRBV27 and J usage is TRBJ1-4; D might be TRBD1 (5 bases). CDR1 is MNHEY, CDR2 SMNVEV, per germline (reference sequence). The CDR3 runs to 13 residues. V lost 11 bases to trimming and J lost 7 bases, with 17 bases between them. The CDR3 spells CASTQGFGEKLFF. The CDR3 DNA reads as TGTGCCTCCACCCAGGGTTTCGGTGAAAAACTGTTTTTT.

V usage is TRBV7-9 and J usage is TRBJ2-1, with 7 bases that match TRBD1. The CDR3 has 15 residues. Germline CDR1 reads SEHNR; CDR2 reads FQNEAQ (reference sequence). J lost 2 bases, V lost 5 bases, and 6 bases had no gene match. CDR3 protein: CASSTRQGAYNEQFF. The CDR3, as DNA: TGTGCCAGCAGCACCCGTCAGGGGGCCTACAATGAGCAGTTCTTC.

The rearrangement links TRBV6-6 to TRBJ1-1; no clear D. The V gene lost 5 bases and the J gene lost 1 base, with 11 bases spanning the gap. The CDR3 is made up of 14 amino acids. From germline, CDR1 is MNHNY and CDR2 SVGAGI (reference sequence). The CDR3 is CASSRVTSNTEAFF. CDR3 bases: TGTGCCAGCAGTCGGGTAACCTCGAACACTGAAGCTTTCTTT.